The 21 T cell receptor beta chains listed next were all sequenced from one sample in a study of blood T cell repertoires in COVID-19. Clones were sequenced by immunoSEQ multiplex PCR, and TCRdb holds only the in-frame ones, with some missing. Among 150,000 to 200,000 clones listed, around 78% were seen once. Specimen: peripheral blood. The source of these receptors is a woman aged 80 or over with active or convalescent COVID-19.

The CDR3 region is CASITGTSGAYEQYF. CDR3 DNA sequence: TGCGCCAGCATTACCGGGACTAGCGGAGCCTACGAGCAGTACTTC. The chain couples TRBV10-2 to TRBJ2-7, with 11 bases lining up with TRBD2. The V gene's germline CDR1 is WSHSY and CDR2 SAAADI. This CDR3 comprises 15 residues. The V gene end was trimmed by 7 bases and the J gene end by 2 bases; junction bases not matched to a gene: 7.

This chain connects TRBV2 to TRBJ2-1; no firm D call. Trimming left V 4 bases short and J 2 bases short, with 12 bases between. Germline V lookup: CDR1 SNHLY, CDR2 FYNNEI. This CDR3 has 15 residues. The CDR3: CASSGESATYNEQFF. The CDR3, as DNA: TGTGCCAGCAGTGGAGAAAGCGCCACCTACAATGAGCAGTTCTTC.

The rearrangement joins TRBV2 to TRBJ1-1; 8 nucleotides line up with TRBD1. This CDR3 is 15 amino acids long. Trimming at V came to 9 bases and at J to 0 bases, leaving 9 bases not matched to a gene. Per germline, CDR1 SNHLY and CDR2 FYNNEI. DNA for the CDR3: TGTGCCAGTGACCAGGGGGCACCCCTGAACACTGAAGCTTTCTTT. Translated: CASDQGAPLNTEAFF.

This rearrangement joins TRBV11-2 to TRBJ1-6, with 8 bases matching TRBD1. The CDR3 length is 17 residues. With V trimmed by 5 bases and J by 0 bases, 6 bases remained unmatched. From germline, CDR1 is SGHAT and CDR2 FQNNGV. CDR3 bases: TGTGCCAGCAGCCGTGACAGGGGCCCCTCCTATAATTCACCCCTCCACTTT. It is translated as CASSRDRGPSYNSPLHF. Drawing the rest from reference TRBV11-2 and TRBJ1-6, the complete variable domain is EAGVAQSPRYKIIEKRQSVAFWCNPISGHATLYWYQQILGQGPKLLIQFQNNGVVDDSQLPKDRFSAERLKGVDSTLKIQPAKLEDSAVYLCASSRDRGPSYNSPLHFGNGTRLTVT.

This clone was seen a handful of times. The CDR3 sequence is CAGGTARNTIYF. The CDR3 nucleotides read TGTGCCGGAGGGACCGCCAGGAACACCATATATTTT. The V call is TRBV21-1, the J call TRBJ1-3. TRBV21-1 is listed as a pseudogene. The CDR3 has 12 residues.

This clone showed up just a few times. V usage is TRBV28 and J usage is TRBJ2-2, with D possibly matching TRBD1 (6 bases). Germline V gives CDR1 MDHEN, CDR2 SYDVKM. Trimming cost V 6 bases and J 1 base, with 12 bases left between them. CDR3 length: 15 residues. The CDR3 DNA reads as TGTGCCAGCAGCCGGGACACCGGGAACACCGGGGAGCTGTTTTTT. Protein sequence: CASSRDTGNTGELFF.

The chain has TRBV7-9 and TRBJ2-6; D might be TRBD1 (6 bases). The CDR3 has 18 residues. Germline values: CDR1 SEHNR, CDR2 FQNEAQ (reference sequence). Deletions cut 5 bases from V and 3 bases from J, with 20 bases between. The CDR3 sequence is CASSMGNLGGSGANVLTF. The CDR3 bases are TGTGCCAGCAGCATGGGGAACTTAGGGGGTAGTGGGGCCAACGTCCTGACTTTC.

The chain uses TRBV5-1 and TRBJ2-4; 11 bases align to TRBD2. The V gene end was trimmed by 2 bases and the J gene end by 0 bases; junction bases not matched to a gene: 4. CDR1 is SGHRS and CDR2 is YFSETQ in the germline V gene. The CDR3 has 17 amino acids. The CDR3 here is CASSFSGGAGAKNIQYF. CDR3 sequence (DNA): TGCGCCAGCAGCTTTAGCGGGGGGGCCGGAGCCAAAAACATTCAGTACTTC.

V is TRBV5-1 and J is TRBJ2-1, with 13 bases fitting TRBD2. Germline assignment: CDR1 SGHRS and CDR2 YFSETQ. This CDR3 region has 15 residues. The trim removed 0 bases at V and 6 bases at J, leaving 0 bases unmatched. CDR3 amino acids: CASSLGLAGGNEQFF. CDR3 bases: TGCGCCAGCAGCTTGGGACTAGCGGGGGGCAATGAGCAGTTCTTC.

The chain is built from TRBV2 and TRBJ1-1; D is perhaps TRBD1 (6 bases). The V and J ends lost 11 bases and 6 bases respectively, with 16 bases between them. CDR1 and CDR2 (germline): SNHLY, FYNNEI. This CDR3 spans 12 amino acids. The CDR3 reads CAPQGSSAEAFF. The CDR3 DNA reads TGTGCCCCCCAGGGGAGTTCGGCTGAAGCTTTCTTT. The whole variable domain, filled in from reference TRBV2 and TRBJ1-1, reads EPEVTQTPSHQVTQMGQEVILRCVPISNHLYFYWYRQILGQKVEFLVSFYNNEISEKSEIFDDQFSVERPDGSNFTLKIRSTKLEDSAMYFCAPQGSSAEAFFGQGTRLTVV.

A few counts support this clone. The chain couples TRBV5-4 to TRBJ2-1; a possible D gene is TRBD2 (6 bases). In germline, CDR1 is SGHNT, CDR2 YYREEE (reference sequence). V was cut by 0 bases and J by 9 bases, with 10 bases left in between. The CDR3 loop spans 13 amino acids. The CDR3 DNA reads TGTGCCAGCAGCTTGGACGGGGGTCGTGAGCAGTTCTTC. It encodes CASSLDGGREQFF.

This chain uses TRBV29-1 with TRBJ1-6, with D tentatively TRBD1 (6 bases). V shed 8 bases and J shed 9 bases, with 17 bases lying between them. Per the germline V gene, CDR1 is SQVTM and CDR2 is ANQGSEA. The CDR3 length is 13 residues. In nucleotides, the CDR3 is TGCAGCATACAGGGCTCGGCGGGTTCACCCCTCCACTTT. Protein product: CSIQGSAGSPLHF.

The chain links TRBV28 to TRBJ1-5; D remains ambiguous. Germline values: CDR1 MDHEN, CDR2 SYDVKM. V gave up 8 bases and J gave up 2 bases, with 16 bases separating them. The length of the CDR3 is 15 residues. The CDR3 here is CASLGPLRGNQPQHF. The CDR3 DNA is TGTGCCAGCCTAGGACCCCTGCGGGGCAATCAGCCCCAGCATTTT.

The J gene is TRBJ2-3, the V gene TRBV11-2; 9 bases fit TRBD2. V lost 0 bases, J lost 1 base, and 5 bases stayed unmatched. The CDR3 covers 17 residues. Looked up from germline, CDR1 is SGHAT and CDR2 is FQNNGV. The CDR3 DNA is TGTGCCAGCAGCTTAGATTGGGCGGGGGGGCGCACAGATACGCAGTATTTT. Amino acid sequence: CASSLDWAGGRTDTQYF.

V usage is TRBV7-8 and J usage is TRBJ1-2; weak D call: TRBD1 (5 bases). Per the germline V gene, CDR1 is SGHVS and CDR2 is FQNEAQ. Trimming left V 5 bases short and J 7 bases short, with 23 bases between. The CDR3 is 16 amino acids. The CDR3 here is CASSPSRDFFSGGYTF. The CDR3 DNA reads TGTGCCAGCAGCCCCTCTAGGGACTTCTTTTCGGGTGGCTACACCTTC. The full variable domain, rest sourced from reference TRBV7-8 and TRBJ1-2, is GAGVSQSPRYKVAKRGQDVALRCDPISGHVSLFWYQQALGQGPEFLTYFQNEAQLDKSGLPSDRFFAERPEGSVSTLKIQRTQQEDSAVYLCASSPSRDFFSGGYTFGSGTRLTVV.

This clone was recorded a few times. This chain uses TRBV5-6 with TRBJ2-3; the match to TRBD2 covers 7 bases. This CDR3 spans 12 amino acids. CDR1 and CDR2 from the germline V gene are SGHDT and YYEEEE. V shed 4 bases and J 9 bases; nucleotides not matched to a gene: 5. Written as DNA, the CDR3 is TGTGCCAGCAGCCCCGGACTAGTAACGCAGTATTTT. This encodes CASSPGLVTQYF.

The chain joins TRBV28 to TRBJ1-1; D remains ambiguous. V gave up 2 bases and J gave up 0 bases, with 7 bases separating them. Germline V gene data show CDR1 as MDHEN and CDR2 as SYDVKM. There are 14 residues in the CDR3. This chain's CDR3 is CASSLPRMNTEAFF. CDR3 nucleotide sequence: TGTGCCAGCAGTTTACCCAGAATGAACACTGAAGCTTTCTTT.

This chain connects TRBV4-1 to TRBJ2-7; 9 positions match TRBD1. CDR3 length equals 15 residues. V trimming: 6 bases; J trimming: 5 bases; junction bases outside the gene matches: 11. Per germline, CDR1 MGHRA and CDR2 YSYEKL. The CDR3 sequence: CASREQGAGWNEQYF. The CDR3 DNA follows: TGCGCCAGCAGGGAACAGGGGGCGGGCTGGAACGAGCAGTACTTC.

V is TRBV5-1 and J is TRBJ2-7, with D uncertain. The V and J ends lost 5 bases and 0 bases respectively, with 9 bases between them. CDR3 length: 13 residues. From germline, CDR1 is SGHRS and CDR2 YFSETQ. CDR3 DNA: TGCGCCAGCAGTACAGTGAGCTCCTACGAGCAGTACTTC. This encodes CASSTVSSYEQYF.

The rearrangement uses TRBV27 and TRBJ1-1; D is perhaps TRBD1 (6 bases). Germline loops: CDR1 MNHEY, CDR2 SMNVEV (reference sequence). This CDR3 has 8 amino acids. The CDR3 DNA sequence: TGTCCTAAGCAGGGGGCTTTCTTT. This codes for CPKQGAFF.

The J gene is TRBJ1-1, the V gene TRBV30; 7 positions match TRBD1. This CDR3 has 14 amino acids. Looked up from germline, CDR1 is GTSNPN and CDR2 is SVGIG (reference sequence). The V and J ends lost 4 bases and 2 bases, in that order; junction bases with no gene match: 7. This chain's CDR3 is CAWTLGQANTEAFF. The DNA for the CDR3 is TGTGCCTGGACCCTCGGACAGGCCAACACTGAAGCTTTCTTT.